Included here is one T cell receptor beta chain sequence, with context. The data originate from a study of blood T cell repertoires in COVID-19. Study-level background: From the United States, Italy and Spain came samples of acute and convalescent COVID-19. From T cells, B-cell-depleted T cells, or PBMCs came the material, which was cDNA or gDNA.

As processed by the authors: Nucleated cell number was recorded as an estimate derived from reference gene primer amplification. Profiling relied on immunoSEQ multiplex PCR, and the TCRdb table lists in-frame clones only, not all of them. V and J calls and clone size are copied from that table; D and trimming were computed from the DNA. The table has some 190,000 clones, 75% to 90% seen once. This receptor was taken from a woman aged 55-70 years with acute or convalescent COVID-19. The sample consisted of peripheral blood.

This chain's CDR3 is CASSPTSGTPYEQYF. As DNA, the CDR3 is TGTGCCAGCAGCCCAACTAGCGGCACTCCCTACGAGCAGTACTTC. The chain employs TRBV7-9 and TRBJ2-7; TRBD2 aligns across 8 bases. The CDR3 runs to 15 residues. The ends lost 5 bases at V and 2 bases at J; junction bases unmatched: 8. CDR1 and CDR2 from the germline V gene are SEHNR and FQNEAQ (reference sequence).